Shown below are 15 T cell receptor beta chains from a single sample sequenced in a study of control samples from healthy donors and cancer patients. Clones were read by immunoSEQ multiplex PCR, and TCRdb kept only the in-frame ones, dropping some. The sample has about 120,000 clones, 85% to 90% seen once. The sample taken for sequencing was PBMCs. Every receptor here comes from a woman between 50 and 59 years old with colorectal cancer.

This clone was observed at least ten times. The CDR3 protein is CASSETGAPRDYGYTF. The CDR3 DNA reads TGCGCCAGCAGCGAAACAGGGGCCCCCAGGGACTATGGCTACACCTTC. This chain joins TRBV5-1 and TRBJ1-2; TRBD1 agrees at 7 bases. Unmatched junction bases numbered 12, after V lost 4 bases and J lost 3 bases. The germline V gene encodes CDR1 SGHRS and CDR2 YFSETQ. The CDR3 length is 16 residues. The variable domain in full, with the rest retrieved from reference TRBV5-1 and TRBJ1-2, is KAGVTQTPRYLIKTRGQQVTLSCSPISGHRSVSWYQQTPGQGLQFLFEYFSETQRNKGNFPGRFSGRQFSNSRSEMNVSTLELGDSALYLCASSETGAPRDYGYTFGSGTRLTVV.

This clone was found a few times. The chain carries TRBV6-5 and TRBJ1-1; D is uncertain. The V gene lost 6 bases and the J gene lost 7 bases, with 18 bases spanning the gap. CDR3 length: 14 amino acids. Germline loops: CDR1 MNHEY, CDR2 SVGAGI. The CDR3 DNA is TGTGCCAGCAGCAGAGGACTGGAGGACGGTGAAGCTTTCTTT. This sequence encodes CASSRGLEDGEAFF.

V gene TRBV5-4 combines with J gene TRBJ1-2, with 7 bases aligning to TRBD1. V gave up 5 bases and J gave up 7 bases; unmatched junction bases: 11. The CDR3 covers 14 residues. CDR1 and CDR2 (germline): SGHNT, YYREEE (reference sequence). The CDR3 DNA follows: TGTGCCAGCAGTCCAGGGGGTGAGGCGTTTGGCTACACCTTC. Its protein product is CASSPGGEAFGYTF.

The chain combines TRBV3-1 (or the pseudogene TRBV3-2) with TRBJ2-5, with TRBD2 identical over 14 bases. The CDR3 sequence is 17 residues long. Trimming took 2 bases from V and 5 from J; bases not matched to a gene: 7. Germline CDR1 LGHDT, CDR2 YNNKEL (reference sequence). The CDR3 here is CASSQRSGLAGDETQYF. The CDR3 DNA reads TGTGCCAGCAGCCAAAGGTCGGGACTAGCGGGAGATGAGACCCAGTACTTC.

Only one count was recorded for this clone. V is TRBV19 and J is TRBJ1-1; D might be TRBD1 (6 bases). The CDR3 totals 13 residues. Germline lookup yields CDR1 LNHDA and CDR2 SQIVND (reference sequence). With 4 bases removed from V and 10 bases from J, the gap between germline ends came to 16 bases. CDR3 sequence reads: CASSNRVRGSAFF. The CDR3 DNA reads TGTGCCAGTAGTAACAGGGTCCGGGGTTCAGCTTTCTTT.

The chain carries TRBV7-3 and TRBJ1-2; the D is unclear. V lost 5 bases, J lost 2 bases, and 9 bases lay in between. Germline V gene data show CDR1 as SGHTA and CDR2 as FQGTGA. The CDR3 is made up of 13 amino acids. The CDR3 DNA sequence: TGTGCCAGCAGCCCGGACCCGAACTATGGCTACACCTTC. Translated, it gives CASSPDPNYGYTF.

The chain uses TRBV6-5 and TRBJ1-2, with 10 bases that match TRBD1. The CDR3 runs to 14 residues. CDR1 is MNHEY and CDR2 is SVGAGI in the germline V gene. V lost 5 bases to trimming and J lost 6 bases; unmatched junction nucleotides: 6. CDR3 sequence: CASSRQGAENGYTF. CDR3 DNA: TGTGCCAGCAGTCGACAGGGGGCTGAGAATGGCTACACCTTC.

The chain links TRBV7-2 to TRBJ1-1, with D possibly TRBD1 on 5 matching bases. Germline V gene sequence: CDR1 SGHTA, CDR2 FQGNSA. CDR3 size: 12 residues. Trimming stripped 5 bases from V and 10 bases from J, with 14 bases between. The CDR3 DNA sequence: TGTGCCAGCAGCACCCAAAGGGGAAGAGCTTTCTTT. Amino acids: CASSTQRGRAFF.

This chain joins TRBV5-1 and TRBJ2-5; D tentatively reads TRBD1 or TRBD2 (5 bases each). Germline V gives CDR1 SGHRS, CDR2 YFSETQ. There are 15 residues in the CDR3. V lost 4 bases and J 1 base, leaving 14 bases between the germline ends. In DNA, the CDR3 is TGCGCCAGCAGCGTCTTAGGGACGAGCCAAGAGACCCAGTACTTC. Translated, it gives CASSVLGTSQETQYF.

This clone was observed a handful of times. The chain joins TRBV29-1 to TRBJ1-5; D gene unclear. The V end was cut by 7 bases, the J end by 6 bases, with 16 bases between. The V gene's germline CDR1 is SQVTM and CDR2 ANQGSEA. CDR3 size: 13 residues. The CDR3 DNA reads TGCAGCGCCAGTGGCGGCTCCGGTCAGCCCCAGCATTTT. It translates to CSASGGSGQPQHF.

With respect to this clone: Its ends do not fully match the called genes, so a read error is possible. The rearrangement joins TRBV24-1 to TRBJ1-3; D is undetermined. In germline, CDR1 is KGHDR, CDR2 SFDVKD. This CDR3 is built from 13 residues. This CDR3 is CATSEPSGNTIYF. CDR3 nucleotide sequence: TGTGCCACCAGTGAGCCTTCTGGGAACACCATATATTTT.

The DNA for the CDR3 is TGCAGCGTTGAGTGGCGGGACCTCTACAATGAGCAGTTCTTC. This codes for CSVEWRDLYNEQFF. V is TRBV29-1 and J is TRBJ2-1, with D possibly TRBD2 on 6 matching bases. The CDR3 covers 14 residues. Between the trimmed V and J ends, which lost 3 bases and 3 bases, there was a span of 12 bases. Germline V CDR1 and CDR2: SQVTM, ANQGSEA.

Points on this clone: Other DNA variants within this sample encode the same CDR3. The chain combines TRBV2 with TRBJ1-1; D unresolved. Germline V gene sequence: CDR1 SNHLY, CDR2 FYNNEI. The CDR3 length is 13 residues. V lost 4 bases, J lost 2 bases, and 8 bases lay in between. This CDR3 is CASSVLENTEAFF. The CDR3 DNA follows: TGTGCCAGCAGTGTTTTGGAAAACACTGAAGCTTTCTTT.

The CDR3 DNA follows: TGTGCCAGCAGCTTTCAGGGGGATGGGGAAGCTTTCTTT. Encoded protein: CASSFQGDGEAFF. The chain couples TRBV7-9 to TRBJ1-1; TRBD1 agrees at 7 bases. V was pared by 3 bases and J by 8 bases, with 6 bases of the junction left unmatched. CDR1 and CDR2 (germline): SEHNR, FQNEAQ (reference sequence). There are 13 residues in the CDR3.

This clone showed up just once. The chain combines TRBV28 with TRBJ2-1, with TRBD2 matching over 9 bases. V shed 4 bases, J shed 2 bases, and the junction held 9 bases outside the gene matches. CDR3 size: 17 residues. CDR1 and CDR2 from the germline V gene are MDHEN and SYDVKM. For the CDR3, the DNA is TGTGCCAGCAGTTGGGAGATAGCGGGAGTGGCCTACAATGAGCAGTTCTTC. Residues: CASSWEIAGVAYNEQFF.